Reported below is one T cell receptor beta chain. The antigen remains unidentified. The study made its TRB cDNA libraries by 5' RACE, adding UMI labels. TCRdb reprocessed the 5' RACE reads and stores each CDR3 protein as one record, lacking DNA. Its table records more than 45,000 distinct CDR3 sequences. Triplicate roughly 300,000-cell sorts were made of each CD8+ T cell subset. This CDR3 is built from 17 residues. The germline CDR1 and CDR2 sequences are SEHNR and FQNEAQ (reference sequence). The source of the sample is a study of CXCR3-negative and CXCR3-positive naive CD8 T cells. Study-wide points: Naive subsets had comparable surface CD5; TCR strength was inferred from TRB CDR3 properties. Whereas both naive subsets had comparably high diversity, memory CD8+ cells had much lower diversity.

The clonotype was recovered from a human donor in good health. Some clones in this sample may be carry-over from other donors' samples. Material for sequencing was memory CD8+ T cells from blood. The chain employs TRBV7-9 and TRBJ2-1; the TRBD1 assignment by TCRdb is unverifiable without DNA. The CDR3 sequence is CASITEISDSGTNEQFF.